The 12 T cell receptor beta chains listed next were all sequenced from one sample in a study of vaccination and CD4 T cells after COVID-19. Their antigens remain unidentified. Documented treatment: approximately 9-day PBMC culture with coronavirus spike peptide pools or control peptides (ViraFEST assay). Cultured CD4+ T-cell DNA underwent Oncomine TCR Beta short-read sequencing. TCRdb independently ran MiXCR on the PCR reads; one entry per CDR3 protein. Of under 9,000 distinct CDR3 sequences in the sample, 55% to 70% were seen once. The sequenced sample was cultured CD4+ T cells from blood, obtained after SARS-CoV-2 vaccination. Receptor source: a human donor with COVID-19.

This clonotype was counted between two and nine times. The rearrangement uses TRBV4-3 and TRBJ1-6; D is undetermined. Germline V lookup: CDR1 LGHNA, CDR2 YSLEER. The CDR3 covers 15 residues. Between the trimmed V and J ends, which lost 1 base and 7 bases, there was a span of 11 bases. Written as DNA, the CDR3 is TGCGCCAGCAGCCAAGTCGGGGTCCGCAATTCACCCCTCCACTTT. Translation: CASSQVGVRNSPLHF.

The chain is built from TRBV6-4 and TRBJ2-5; 12 bases are a match to TRBD2. The germline V gene has CDR1 MRHNA and CDR2 SNTAGT. The CDR3 contains 15 residues. V shed 4 bases and J 2 bases; nucleotides not matched to a gene: 2. CDR3 DNA: TGTGCCAGCAGTGTACTAGCGGGGGGACAAGAGACCCAGTACTTC. Residues: CASSVLAGGQETQYF.

This clonotype was seen a few times. The gene calls are TRBV30 and TRBJ2-7; 10 positions match TRBD1. J lost 4 bases, V lost 3 bases, and 12 bases had no gene match. This CDR3 spans 16 amino acids. Germline V gene lookup returns CDR1 GTSNPN and CDR2 SVGIG (reference sequence). In DNA form, the CDR3 reads TGTGCCTGGAGCGGGGAGACAGGGGGCGTTTGGTACGAGCAGTACTTC. Its protein product is CAWSGETGGVWYEQYF.

This clonotype was observed a handful of times. The rearrangement links TRBV7-9 to TRBJ1-1; maybe TRBD1 (6 bases). The CDR3 sequence is 14 residues long. V was shortened by 1 base and J by 3 bases, with 9 bases between the two germline ends. CDR1 is SEHNR, CDR2 FQNEAQ, per germline (reference sequence). The DNA for the CDR3 is TGTGCCAGCAGCTTAGAAACAGGGCACACTGAAGCTTTCTTT. Amino acid sequence: CASSLETGHTEAFF.

For this clonotype: A much larger clonotype is one base distant, so this may be a read error. V usage is TRBV10-3 and J usage is TRBJ2-1, with 12 bases aligning to TRBD2. CDR3 length: 15 amino acids. Trimming took 4 bases from V and 8 from J; bases not matched to a gene: 6. Per the germline V gene, CDR1 is ENHRY and CDR2 is SYGVKD. The CDR3 bases are TGTGCCATCAGTGTCGGACTAGCGGGGAACGATGAGCAGTTCTTC. Amino acids: CAISVGLAGNDEQFF.

The chain uses TRBV7-3 and TRBJ1-2; D might be TRBD1 (6 bases). Germline V CDR1 and CDR2: SGHTA, FQGTGA. The CDR3 runs to 13 residues. V was cut by 0 bases and J by 6 bases, with 8 bases left in between. CDR3 DNA: TGTGCCAGCAGCTTAACGCAGGGGAATGGCTACACCTTC. This gives the protein CASSLTQGNGYTF.

This sequence joins TRBV2 and TRBJ1-1; D ambiguous. V lost 2 bases and J 2 bases, leaving 6 bases between the germline ends. Germline V lookup: CDR1 SNHLY, CDR2 FYNNEI. This CDR3 comprises 13 residues. Written as DNA, the CDR3 is TGTGCCAGCAGTGAAAGTGTTAACACTGAAGCTTTCTTT. It codes for CASSESVNTEAFF.

J is TRBJ2-7 and V is TRBV6-5; D is perhaps TRBD1 (5 bases). The V gene's germline CDR1 is MNHEY and CDR2 SVGAGI. Trimming removed 4 bases from V and 6 bases from J, with 13 bases in between. This CDR3 has 13 residues. The CDR3: CASSSGRVSEQYF. DNA of the CDR3: TGTGCCAGCAGTTCTGGCAGGGTAAGCGAGCAGTACTTC.

The chain uses TRBV6-1 and TRBJ1-1; D not certain. The CDR3 has 13 amino acids. Trimming pared 6 bases from V and 1 base from J, leaving 9 bases between. Germline assignment: CDR1 MNHNS and CDR2 SASEGT. Here the CDR3 DNA reads TGTGCCAGCAGGAACAACCAGAACACTGAAGCTTTCTTT. Translated: CASRNNQNTEAFF.

The chain links TRBV28 to TRBJ1-1, with TRBD1 identical over 7 bases. The germline gives CDR1 MDHEN, CDR2 SYDVKM. The CDR3 is 14 residues long. Losses at the gene ends were 7 bases for V and 4 bases for J; bases not matched to a gene: 9. Here the CDR3 DNA reads TGTGCCAGCAACGGGGCAGGGGGTAGCACTGAAGCTTTCTTT. Its translation: CASNGAGGSTEAFF.

This sequence joins TRBV20-1 and TRBJ1-3; no clear D gene. The CDR3 length is 15 residues. Per the germline V gene, CDR1 is DFQATT and CDR2 is SNEGSKA (reference sequence). V was trimmed by 0 bases and J by 0 bases, leaving 9 bases between them. The CDR3 sequence: CSARDVRDSGNTIYF. The DNA of the CDR3 is TGCAGTGCTAGAGATGTCCGGGACTCTGGAAACACCATATATTTT.

This chain connects TRBV18 to TRBJ1-1; tentatively, D is TRBD1 (5 bases). The CDR3 is 15 residues long. V shed 4 bases and J shed 0 bases, with 12 bases lying between them. Germline V lookup: CDR1 KGHSH, CDR2 LQKENI. CDR3 in amino acids: CASSLTTGLNTEAFF. DNA of the CDR3: TGTGCCAGCTCACTAACCACAGGCTTGAACACTGAAGCTTTCTTT. The full variable domain, with the rest looked up from reference TRBV18 and TRBJ1-1, is NAGVMQNPRHLVRRRGQEARLRCSPMKGHSHVYWYRQLPEEGLKFMVYLQKENIIDESGMPKERFSAEFPKEGPSILRIQQVVRGDSAAYFCASSLTTGLNTEAFFGQGTRLTVV.